The 25 T cell receptor beta chains presented below share a single source sample, sequenced in a study of cytomegalovirus exposure and HLA in healthy donors. The primer mix had 60 Vbeta and 13 Jbeta primers. The protocol was immunoSEQ multiplex PCR, while the TCRdb copy is restricted to in-frame clones and leaves out a portion. The table records about 130,000 clones, about 85% of them present only once. Material for sequencing was PBMCs. These receptors were collected from a man aged 18 to 30 in good health and CMV-seropositive.

J is TRBJ2-6 and V is TRBV27, with 7 nucleotides matching TRBD1. The J segment lost 0 bases and the V segment lost 6 bases, leaving 11 bases of the junction unmatched. There are 18 residues in the CDR3. The germline V gene encodes CDR1 MNHEY and CDR2 SMNVEV (reference sequence). The CDR3 nucleotides read TGTGCCAGCAGCCGAAAGGGGGCGCCGAGCTCTGGGGCCAACGTCCTGACTTTC. Encoded protein: CASSRKGAPSSGANVLTF. Combining the CDR3 with reference TRBV27 and TRBJ2-6 gives the whole variable domain EAQVTQNPRYLITVTGKKLTVTCSQNMNHEYMSWYRQDPGLGLRQIYYSMNVEVTDKGDVPEGYKVSRKEKRNFPLILESPSPNQTSLYFCASSRKGAPSSGANVLTFGAGSRLTVL.

V usage is TRBV27 and J usage is TRBJ1-2; D is possibly TRBD1 (6 bases). This CDR3 is built from 13 residues. The germline V and J ends were trimmed by 4 bases and 2 bases, with 8 bases remaining between them. Per the germline V gene, CDR1 is MNHEY and CDR2 is SMNVEV (reference sequence). CDR3 sequence: CASSSGQNYGYTF. CDR3 in DNA: TGTGCCAGCAGTTCCGGACAGAACTATGGCTACACCTTC.

The V gene is TRBV27, the J gene TRBJ1-1, with D possibly TRBD1 on 5 matching bases. Trimming took 2 bases from V and 3 from J, leaving 10 bases between them. This CDR3 has 14 amino acids. Per the germline V gene, CDR1 is MNHEY and CDR2 is SMNVEV (reference sequence). The CDR3 coding sequence is TGTGCCAGCAGTTTAAGGGGTCGGGACACTGAAGCTTTCTTT. The encoded protein is CASSLRGRDTEAFF.

This clone came up a few times. V usage is TRBV29-1 and J usage is TRBJ1-1; no clear D gene. V was pared by 2 bases and J by 7 bases, with 11 bases between. Germline-derived CDR1 and CDR2 are SQVTM and ANQGSEA. The CDR3 consists of 12 residues. CDR3 in amino acids: CSVELGGSEAFF. The CDR3 nucleotides read TGCAGCGTTGAATTGGGAGGGAGTGAAGCTTTCTTT.

The chain combines TRBV11-2 with TRBJ2-5; no reliable D call. This CDR3 region has 17 residues. V was pared by 0 bases and J by 2 bases, with 16 bases between. Germline assignment: CDR1 SGHAT and CDR2 FQNNGV. As DNA, the CDR3 is TGTGCCAGCAGCTTAGATCTCGTCGGAGTAACTCAAGAGACCCAGTACTTC. It specifies CASSLDLVGVTQETQYF.

The chain carries TRBV18 and TRBJ2-1; TRBD2 matches at 9 bases. Germline trimming cut 5 bases from V and 5 bases from J; bases unmatched to any gene: 4. Germline V gives CDR1 KGHSH, CDR2 LQKENI. The length of the CDR3 is 14 residues. CDR3 sequence (DNA): TGTGCCAGCTCAGTTAGCGGGAGCAACAATGAGCAGTTCTTC. This codes for CASSVSGSNNEQFF.

DNA of the CDR3: TGCGCCAGCAGCCAAGGCCGCTGGGCAGGGGGTAAAGAGACCCAGTACTTC. This codes for CASSQGRWAGGKETQYF. The rearrangement uses TRBV4-3 and TRBJ2-5, with TRBD1 matching over 7 bases. CDR1 and CDR2 (germline): LGHNA, YSLEER. There are 17 residues in the CDR3. V shed 1 base and J 3 bases; nucleotides not matched to a gene: 11.

This sequence joins TRBV5-1 and TRBJ2-7; tentative D call: TRBD2 (7 bases). This CDR3 region has 16 residues. V shed 0 bases and J shed 2 bases, with 15 bases lying between them. The germline CDR1 and CDR2 sequences are SGHRS and YFSETQ. The CDR3 here is CASSLGSGTNPYEQYF. The CDR3 DNA is TGCGCCAGCAGCTTGGGGAGCGGGACAAACCCCTACGAGCAGTACTTC.

This chain joins TRBV4-1 and TRBJ2-3; TRBD2 aligns across 7 bases. Germline V gives CDR1 MGHRA, CDR2 YSYEKL. Trimming took 0 bases from V and 2 from J; bases not matched to a gene: 5. This CDR3 has 16 amino acids. The CDR3 protein is CASSQDKRGNTDTQYF. CDR3 coding DNA: TGCGCCAGCAGCCAAGATAAGCGGGGAAACACAGATACGCAGTATTTT.

The rearrangement uses TRBV6-5 and TRBJ1-2; 7 bases line up with TRBD1. The V and J ends lost 6 bases and 6 bases, in that order; junction bases with no gene match: 13. The CDR3 contains 15 residues. Germline V gene lookup returns CDR1 MNHEY and CDR2 SVGAGI. This CDR3 reads CASRRGQTYFDGYTF. CDR3 bases: TGTGCCAGCAGGCGGGGACAGACCTATTTTGATGGCTACACCTTC.

This rearrangement joins TRBV7-8 to TRBJ2-1, with D tentatively TRBD1 (5 bases). In germline, CDR1 is SGHVS, CDR2 FQNEAQ. This CDR3 is 12 amino acids long. V was clipped by 0 bases and J by 15 bases, with 12 bases between them. In DNA form, the CDR3 reads TGTGCCAGCAGCTTAGCGCAAGGAACAGGGTTCTTC. It specifies CASSLAQGTGFF.

The chain is built from TRBV29-1 and TRBJ2-1; 9 bases fit TRBD2. The V and J ends lost 5 bases and 3 bases, in that order; junction bases with no gene match: 8. CDR3 length: 15 residues. Germline CDR1 and CDR2: SQVTM and ANQGSEA. For the CDR3, the DNA is TGCAGCGTTCAACTAGCGGGCGGATTCTACAATGAGCAGTTCTTC. Its protein is CSVQLAGGFYNEQFF.

The chain is built from TRBV29-1 and TRBJ1-2, with a possible D match to TRBD1 (5 bases). CDR1 and CDR2 from the germline V gene are SQVTM and ANQGSEA. Trimming pared 6 bases from V and 5 bases from J, leaving 10 bases between. The CDR3 is 11 residues long. CDR3 in amino acids: CSVNRGYGYTF. The CDR3 DNA reads TGCAGCGTCAACCGGGGGTATGGCTACACCTTC.

The CDR3 is CASSPRGTPKETQYF. DNA of the CDR3: TGCGCCAGCAGCCCGCGGGGGACACCCAAAGAGACCCAGTACTTC. The gene calls are TRBV4-1 and TRBJ2-5; maybe TRBD2 (7 bases). Germline V lookup: CDR1 MGHRA, CDR2 YSYEKL. CDR3 length: 15 amino acids. The V end lost 4 bases, the J end lost 3 bases, and 15 bases lay between the germline ends.

The J gene is TRBJ2-1, the V gene TRBV7-2, with TRBD2 matching over 10 bases. The CDR3 consists of 17 residues. From germline, CDR1 is SGHTA and CDR2 FQGNSA. V lost 3 bases to trimming and J lost 3 bases; unmatched junction nucleotides: 8. CDR3 sequence: CASSLFDEREGYNEQFF. For the CDR3, the DNA is TGTGCCAGCAGCTTGTTCGACGAGCGGGAGGGCTACAATGAGCAGTTCTTC.

The chain combines TRBV5-6 with TRBJ2-7, with D hard to call. V gave up 3 bases and J gave up 4 bases, with 11 bases separating them. CDR3 length equals 13 residues. CDR1 and CDR2 from the germline V gene are SGHDT and YYEEEE. The CDR3, as DNA: TGTGCCAGCAGCTCGCAGGCTCGGTACGAGCAGTACTTC. Its translation: CASSSQARYEQYF.

The chain recombines TRBV10-3 with TRBJ1-6; D is uncertain. The ends were cut back, 6 bases at V and 6 bases at J, with 9 bases in the middle. Germline V gene sequence: CDR1 ENHRY, CDR2 SYGVKD. CDR3 length: 13 amino acids. The CDR3: CAISRGRNSPLHF. The DNA of the CDR3 is TGTGCCATCAGCCGGGGTCGTAATTCACCCCTCCACTTT.

As to this clone: The junction shows a germline mismatch at one end, possibly a read error. V usage is TRBV7-9 and J usage is TRBJ1-2; D may be TRBD1 (6 bases). The CDR3 covers 12 residues. Looked up from germline, CDR1 is SEHNR and CDR2 is FQNEAQ (reference sequence). CDR3: CSSSQDSYGYTF. The CDR3 region has the DNA TGTTCCAGCAGCCAGGACAGCTATGGCTACACCTTC. The full variable domain, its missing parts supplied by reference TRBV7-9 and TRBJ1-2, is DTGVSQNPRHKITKRGQNVTFRCDPISEHNRLYWYRQTLGQGPEFLTYFQNEAQLEKSRLLSDRFSAERPKGSFSTLEIQRTEQGDSAMYLCSSSQDSYGYTFGSGTRLTVV.

This clone has only a few counts. The J gene is TRBJ1-1, the V gene TRBV4-3; a weak D match, TRBD1 (6 bases). Trimming left V 3 bases short and J 0 bases short, with 11 bases between. Germline V gene sequence: CDR1 LGHNA, CDR2 YSLEER. The CDR3 length is 15 residues. CDR3 region: CASSHLTGMNTEAFF. CDR3 DNA: TGCGCCAGCAGCCACCTGACAGGCATGAACACTGAAGCTTTCTTT.

The V and J genes are TRBV4-1 and TRBJ1-2; unclear D gene. Deletions cut 7 bases from V and 8 bases from J, with 23 bases between. Germline V lookup: CDR1 MGHRA, CDR2 YSYEKL. The CDR3 has 15 amino acids. The CDR3 DNA sequence: TGCGCCAGCACCTCGGGAGGTGGCCGAATGGGGGGCTACACCTTC. Translation gives CASTSGGGRMGGYTF.

The chain carries TRBV6-1 and TRBJ1-6, with 9 bases lining up with TRBD1. CDR3 length equals 15 residues. J lost 9 bases, V lost 1 base, and 4 bases had no gene match. Per germline, CDR1 MNHNS and CDR2 SASEGT. The CDR3, as DNA: TGTGCCAGCAGTGAAGAGGACAGGGGAGTTTCACCCCTCCACTTT. Amino acid sequence: CASSEEDRGVSPLHF.

This clone was seen only a few times. The chain recombines TRBV5-1 with TRBJ2-2, with 13 bases fitting TRBD2. Germline CDR1 reads SGHRS; CDR2 reads YFSETQ. Germline trimming cut 6 bases from V and 6 bases from J; bases unmatched to any gene: 8. The CDR3 has 16 residues. The CDR3 nucleotides are TGCGCCAGCACTATTACTAGCGGGAGGGGCCCCGGGGAGCTGTTTTTT. The encoded protein is CASTITSGRGPGELFF.

This clone was detected a few times. This rearrangement joins TRBV27 to TRBJ2-3, with 10 bases fitting TRBD2. From germline, CDR1 is MNHEY and CDR2 SMNVEV (reference sequence). The junction had 15 bases not matched to a gene; V was cut back by 5 bases and J by 7 bases. This CDR3 comprises 17 residues. This CDR3 is CASSKNPGTSAVNTQYF. The CDR3 bases are TGTGCCAGCAGTAAAAATCCCGGGACTAGCGCGGTCAATACGCAGTATTTT.

This chain connects TRBV10-3 to TRBJ1-2, with 9 nucleotides matching TRBD1. Germline CDR1 reads ENHRY; CDR2 reads SYGVKD. The CDR3 runs 13 residues. Trimming took 10 bases from V and 7 from J; bases not matched to a gene: 10. The CDR3 DNA is TGTGCCACCGCCGGGACAGGGTCGAGTGGCTACACCTTC. Translation gives CATAGTGSSGYTF.

Turning to this clone: This same CDR3 is encoded by further DNA sequences in the sample. The genes are TRBV30 and TRBJ1-3; D call uncertain. This CDR3 region has 16 residues. Germline V lookup: CDR1 GTSNPN, CDR2 SVGIG (reference sequence). V lost 0 bases and J lost 0, with 12 bases in between. The CDR3 coding sequence is TGTGCCTGGAGTGTACGTGGAGGGAGCTCTGGAAACACCATATATTTT. Its translation is CAWSVRGGSSGNTIYF.